The 16 T cell receptor beta chains listed next were all sequenced from one sample in a study. The table came from immunoSEQ multiplex PCR; TCRdb's copy has only in-frame clones and leaves some out. The profile shows nearly 70,000 clones, around 95% of them singletons. Sequencing was performed on PBMCs. The source is a man aged 40-55 years with rheumatoid arthritis.

The chain is built from TRBV4-2 and TRBJ2-3, with D uncertain. The germline V and J ends were trimmed by 0 bases and 2 bases, with 6 bases remaining between them. The CDR3 runs 14 residues. Germline V gene sequence: CDR1 LGHNA, CDR2 YNFKEQ. The DNA for the CDR3 is TGTGCCAGCAGCCAAGATCTGACCACAGATACGCAGTATTTT. Encoded protein: CASSQDLTTDTQYF.

This chain connects TRBV28 to TRBJ2-6; TRBD1 matches 7 bases. This CDR3 has 15 residues. CDR1 and CDR2 (germline): MDHEN, SYDVKM. V lost 4 bases to trimming and J lost 1 base; unmatched junction nucleotides: 1. The CDR3 coding sequence is TGTGCCAGCAGTTCCAGGGGGTCTGGGGCCAACGTCCTGACTTTC. It is translated as CASSSRGSGANVLTF.

The chain carries TRBV4-3 and TRBJ2-3; D is undetermined. This CDR3 has 10 amino acids. Deletions cut 0 bases from V and 8 bases from J, with 0 bases between. Germline CDR1 is LGHNA and CDR2 is YSLEER. As DNA, the CDR3 is TGCGCCAGCAGCCAAGATACGCAGTATTTT. Protein sequence: CASSQDTQYF.

This chain joins TRBV25-1 and TRBJ1-1, with D perhaps matching TRBD1 (6 bases). Germline values: CDR1 MGHDK, CDR2 SYGVNS. V dropped 1 base and J dropped 5 bases, with 14 bases sitting between them. The CDR3 is 15 amino acids. DNA for the CDR3: TGTGCCAGCAGTGAATTTGGGGGCGGCAAGACTGAAGCTTTCTTT. It encodes CASSEFGGGKTEAFF. Full variable domain (rest looked up from reference TRBV25-1 and TRBJ1-1): EADIYQTPRYLVIGTGKKITLECSQTMGHDKMYWYQQDPGMELHLIHYSYGVNSTEKGDLSSESTVSRIRTEHFPLTLESARPSHTSQYLCASSEFGGGKTEAFFGQGTRLTVV.

The J gene is TRBJ2-7, the V gene TRBV28; D gene ambiguous. The CDR3 length is 14 residues. The V gene's germline CDR1 is MDHEN and CDR2 SYDVKM. Trimming pared 1 base from V and 3 bases from J, leaving 10 bases between. For the CDR3, the DNA is TGTGCCAGCAGTTTATTTAGGAACAGCTACGAGCAGTACTTC. It specifies CASSLFRNSYEQYF.

V and J are TRBV7-6 and TRBJ2-3, with TRBD1 matching over 7 bases. Per germline, CDR1 SGHVS and CDR2 FNYEAQ. V was clipped by 5 bases and J by 4 bases; unmatched bases: 15. The CDR3 runs to 17 residues. This chain's CDR3 is CASSADRDLRVADTQYF. The CDR3 bases are TGTGCCAGCAGCGCTGACAGGGACCTACGGGTGGCAGATACGCAGTATTTT.

The genes are TRBV3-1 (or the pseudogene TRBV3-2) and TRBJ1-6, with D possibly being TRBD1 (6 bases). Trimming stripped 7 bases from V and 3 bases from J, with 13 bases between. This CDR3 is 15 amino acids long. CDR1 and CDR2 (germline): LGHDT, YNNKEL (reference sequence). The CDR3 sequence: CASTPGQNYNSPLHF. In DNA, the CDR3 is TGTGCCAGCACTCCGGGACAAAACTATAATTCACCCCTCCACTTT.

The chain has TRBV3-1 (or the pseudogene TRBV3-2) and TRBJ2-3, with TRBD1 identical over 7 bases. The junction had 3 bases not matched to a gene; V was cut back by 11 bases and J by 4 bases. CDR1 and CDR2 (germline): LGHDT, YNNKEL (reference sequence). The CDR3 contains 11 residues. CDR3 nucleotide sequence: TGTGCCGCAAGGGGGCCAGATACGCAGTATTTT. Translating it yields CAARGPDTQYF.

The V call is TRBV5-6, the J call TRBJ2-3; 9 nucleotides align to TRBD1. The V and J ends lost 0 bases and 6 bases, in that order; junction bases with no gene match: 2. Germline V lookup: CDR1 SGHDT, CDR2 YYEEEE. The CDR3 length is 14 residues. CDR3 in amino acids: CASSLADRGDTQYF. CDR3 nucleotide sequence: TGTGCCAGCAGCTTGGCGGACAGGGGCGATACGCAGTATTTT.

The rearrangement uses TRBV24-1 and TRBJ2-5; D is perhaps TRBD2 (5 bases). Germline CDR1 reads KGHDR; CDR2 reads SFDVKD. Trimming shortened V by 10 bases and J by 3 bases, and 11 bases separated the two germline ends. The CDR3 loop spans 12 amino acids. The CDR3 is CATAPGEETQYF. Written as DNA, the CDR3 is TGTGCCACTGCCCCCGGGGAAGAGACCCAGTACTTC.

The chain uses TRBV5-1 and TRBJ2-7; the D gene is possibly TRBD1 (6 bases). The CDR3 totals 13 residues. Germline CDR1 is SGHRS and CDR2 is YFSETQ. Trimming took off 3 bases at V and 0 bases at J, with 7 bases between the two ends. The CDR3: CASSSTGSYEQYF. In nucleotides, the CDR3 is TGCGCCAGCAGCTCGACAGGCTCCTACGAGCAGTACTTC.

This sequence joins TRBV6-5 and TRBJ1-6; possible D gene TRBD1, 6 bases. This CDR3 contains 14 residues. Trimming pared 5 bases from V and 8 bases from J, leaving 13 bases between. Germline CDR1 MNHEY, CDR2 SVGAGI. CDR3 coding DNA: TGTGCCAGCAGTCCTGTCAGGGGTGATTCACCCCTCCACTTT. Translation gives CASSPVRGDSPLHF.

The chain recombines TRBV7-3 with TRBJ2-1; possible D gene TRBD1, 5 bases. V was shortened by 4 bases and J by 4 bases, with 20 bases between the two germline ends. Germline V CDR1 and CDR2: SGHTA, FQGTGA. The CDR3 contains 17 residues. The CDR3 sequence: CASSYGAGGVSYNEQFF. CDR3 in DNA: TGTGCCAGCAGCTATGGGGCAGGTGGAGTATCGTACAATGAGCAGTTCTTC.

The chain couples TRBV5-4 to TRBJ2-7; D gene uncertain. The CDR3 is made up of 12 amino acids. Trimming cost V 1 base and J 3 bases, with 5 bases left between them. Germline V gives CDR1 SGHNT, CDR2 YYREEE (reference sequence). The CDR3 here is CASSLNGYEQYF. The CDR3 region has the DNA TGTGCCAGCAGCTTGAACGGCTACGAGCAGTACTTC.

The chain has TRBV7-9 and TRBJ1-1; no reliable D call. The CDR3 length is 15 residues. Germline CDR1 and CDR2: SEHNR and FQNEAQ (reference sequence). V lost 4 bases and J 6 bases, leaving 18 bases between the germline ends. This CDR3 is CASSSGGHRGAEAFF. DNA for the CDR3: TGTGCCAGCAGCTCAGGCGGGCACCGGGGAGCTGAAGCTTTCTTT.

The chain has TRBV5-1 and TRBJ2-5; 8 bases map to TRBD1. V shed 4 bases and J 6 bases; nucleotides not matched to a gene: 8. The CDR3 loop spans 14 amino acids. CDR1 and CDR2 from the germline V gene are SGHRS and YFSETQ. The CDR3 DNA is TGCGCCAGCAGCGTTTCAGGGGGCGGAAAGACCCAGTACTTC. Its protein is CASSVSGGGKTQYF.